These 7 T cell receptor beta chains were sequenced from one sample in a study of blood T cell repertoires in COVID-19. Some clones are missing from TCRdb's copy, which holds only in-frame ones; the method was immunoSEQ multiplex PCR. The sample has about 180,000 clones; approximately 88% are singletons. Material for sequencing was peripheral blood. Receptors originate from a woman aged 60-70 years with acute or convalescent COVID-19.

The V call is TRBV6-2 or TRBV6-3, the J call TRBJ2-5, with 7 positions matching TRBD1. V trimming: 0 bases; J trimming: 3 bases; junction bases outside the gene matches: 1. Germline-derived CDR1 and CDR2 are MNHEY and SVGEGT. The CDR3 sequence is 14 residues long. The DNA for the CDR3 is TGTGCCAGCAGTTACTCCGGGACAGAAGAGACCCAGTACTTC. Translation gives CASSYSGTEETQYF.

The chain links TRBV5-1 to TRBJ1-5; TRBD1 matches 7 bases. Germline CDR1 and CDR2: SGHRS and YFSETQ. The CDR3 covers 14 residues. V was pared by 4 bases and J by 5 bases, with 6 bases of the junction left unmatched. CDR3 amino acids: CASSGQGGDQPQHF. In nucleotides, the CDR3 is TGCGCCAGCAGCGGCCAGGGGGGCGATCAGCCCCAGCATTTT.

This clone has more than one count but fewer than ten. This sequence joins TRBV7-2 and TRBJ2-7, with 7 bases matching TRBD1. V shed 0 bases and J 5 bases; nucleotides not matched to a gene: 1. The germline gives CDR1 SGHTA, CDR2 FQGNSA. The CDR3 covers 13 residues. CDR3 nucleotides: TGTGCCAGCAGCTTAGCGGGGACAGACGAGCAGTACTTC. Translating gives CASSLAGTDEQYF.

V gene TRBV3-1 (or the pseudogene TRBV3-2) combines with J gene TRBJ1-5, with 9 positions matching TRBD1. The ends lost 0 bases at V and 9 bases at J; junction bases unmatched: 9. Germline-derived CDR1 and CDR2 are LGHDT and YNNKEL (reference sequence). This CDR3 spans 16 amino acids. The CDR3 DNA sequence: TGTGCCAGCAGCCAAGATATAGGGACAGGGAGTTTGCCCCAGCATTTT. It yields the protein CASSQDIGTGSLPQHF.

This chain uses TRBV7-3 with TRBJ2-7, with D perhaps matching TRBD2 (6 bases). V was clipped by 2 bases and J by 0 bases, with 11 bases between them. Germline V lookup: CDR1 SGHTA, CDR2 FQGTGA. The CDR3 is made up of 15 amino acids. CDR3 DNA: TGTGCCAGCAGCTTACGCCGGGGGAGCTCCTACGAGCAGTACTTC. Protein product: CASSLRRGSSYEQYF.

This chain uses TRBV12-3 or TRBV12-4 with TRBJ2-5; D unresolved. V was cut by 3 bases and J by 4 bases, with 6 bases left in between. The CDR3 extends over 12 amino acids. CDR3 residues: CASSFRIETQYF. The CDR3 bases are TGTGCCAGCAGTTTCAGGATAGAGACCCAGTACTTC.

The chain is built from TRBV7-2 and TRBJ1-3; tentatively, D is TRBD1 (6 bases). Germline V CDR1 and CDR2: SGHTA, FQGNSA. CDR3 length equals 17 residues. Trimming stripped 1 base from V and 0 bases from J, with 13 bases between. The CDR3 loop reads CASSLVGTPLSGNTIYF. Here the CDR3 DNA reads TGTGCCAGCAGCTTAGTGGGGACACCACTCTCTGGAAACACCATATATTTT. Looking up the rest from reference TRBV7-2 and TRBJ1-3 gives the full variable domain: GAGVSQSPSNKVTEKGKDVELRCDPISGHTALYWYRQSLGQGLEFLIYFQGNSAPDKSGLPSDRFSAERTGGSVSTLTIQRTQQEDSAVYLCASSLVGTPLSGNTIYFGEGSWLTVV.